In this sample, the clone carrying this T cell receptor beta chain turned up once. Its specificity is unknown. Peripheral blood CD8+ and CD4+ T cells were profiled by TCR beta sequencing. Negative isolation yielded CD4+ and CD8+ T cells, and FACS enriched TEMRA cells. This sample is drawn from a study of CD8 T cells in Susac syndrome. cDNA came from about 0.5 to 1 ug RNA primed by random hexamers. The authors amplified TCR beta CDR3 across 54 Vbeta and 13 Jbeta using immunoSEQ multiplex PCR. TCRdb passed the immunoSEQ multiplex PCR reads through MiXCR, listing each CDR3 protein once. The table lists around 180,000 distinct CDR3 sequences, 85% to 95% of them singletons. Study findings and constraints: The relatively small number of individuals in the TCR sequencing and HLA analysis was acknowledged by the study.

The sequenced sample was CD8+ T cells from PBMCs. This receptor was identified in a human donor with multiple sclerosis.

CDR3 residues: CASQILPEGGELFF. DNA for the CDR3: TGTGCCAGCCAAATCCTCCCGGAAGGCGGGGAGCTGTTTTTT. This chain joins TRBV28 and TRBJ2-2; the D is unclear. CDR3 length: 14 amino acids. Germline loops: CDR1 MDHEN, CDR2 SYDVKM. With 8 bases removed from V and 7 bases from J, the gap between germline ends came to 17 bases.